Presented here are 18 T cell receptor beta chains from one specimen sequenced in a study of T cell clonality in common variable immunodeficiency. Repertoires were generated with immunoSEQ multiplex PCR, while TCRdb's copy carries only in-frame clones and drops some. The table records about 44,000 clones without singletons, the ten largest covering roughly 10%. The sample comprised peripheral blood mononuclear cells. These receptors all stem from a person aged 18-70 years in good health.

There are many counts of this clone. The DNA ends 3 residues before the CDR3 does, and the rest of the CDR3 is filled in from the germline J gene. The J gene is TRBJ2-1, the V gene TRBV4-1; weak D call: TRBD1 (7 bases). The V end lost 0 bases, the J end lost 9 bases, and 21 bases lay between the germline ends. The germline CDR1 and CDR2 sequences are MGHRA and YSYEKL. CDR3 length: 17 amino acids. CDR3 bases read: TGCGCCAGCAGCCAAGATCCTTACAGGGGTAGGCGGGGTGAG. Its protein product is CASSQDPYRGRRGE. The full CDR3 sequence reads CASSQDPYRGRRGEQFF.

This clone showed up many times. The read comes to an end 3 residues before the CDR3 does, leaving the germline J gene to fill in the end. The V and J genes are TRBV5-1 and TRBJ1-1, with D maybe TRBD1 (6 bases). V lost 5 bases to trimming and J lost 3 bases, with 11 bases between them. Germline CDR1 SGHRS, CDR2 YFSETQ. This CDR3 spans 13 amino acids. Incomplete CDR3 DNA: TGCGCCAGCAGGTTCTCAGGGGACACTGAA. This sequence encodes CASRFSGDTE. The CDR3 in its entirety is CASRFSGDTEAFF.

Concerning this clone itself: The observed sequence ends 3 residues before the CDR3 terminus, with the missing tail filled in from the germline J gene. The V gene is TRBV20-1, the J gene TRBJ2-5, with 15 bases that match TRBD2. The trim removed 5 bases at V and 3 bases at J, leaving 7 bases unmatched. CDR3 length: 16 residues. CDR1 and CDR2 from the germline V gene are DFQATT and SNEGSKA (reference sequence). CDR3 protein: CSAEGLAGGLEETQYF. The sequenced part of the CDR3 DNA is TGCAGTGCTGAGGGACTAGCGGGGGGATTAGAAGAGACC.

This clone occurred many times. The read stops 3 residues short of the end of the CDR3; the missing end is completed from the germline J gene. J is TRBJ2-1 and V is TRBV5-1, with D tentatively TRBD1 (6 bases). Germline V CDR1 and CDR2: SGHRS, YFSETQ. Deletions cut 0 bases from V and 6 bases from J, with 7 bases between. This CDR3 comprises 13 residues. The CDR3 is CASSLVDSNEQFF. CDR3 DNA, as far as it was read: TGCGCCAGCAGCTTGGTGGACAGCAATGAG.

This clone appeared many times. The read terminates 3 residues before the CDR3 end, so the remaining end is supplied by the germline J gene. The chain carries TRBV20-1 and TRBJ1-4, with D tentatively TRBD1 (5 bases). V lost 6 bases and J lost 10, with 18 bases in between. CDR3 size: 13 residues. Germline loops: CDR1 DFQATT, CDR2 SNEGSKA (reference sequence). The CDR3 loop is CSAPREGQGKLFF. The sequenced part of the CDR3 DNA is TGCAGTGCACCCCGGGAGGGGCAGGGAAAA.

This clone was recorded many times. Sequencing ends 3 residues short of the CDR3 end; the germline J gene provides the rest. The V and J genes are TRBV7-3 and TRBJ1-1; D not resolved. Per the germline V gene, CDR1 is SGHTA and CDR2 is FQGTGA. With 5 bases removed from V and 6 bases from J, the gap between germline ends came to 19 bases. This CDR3 spans 15 amino acids. The CDR3 reads CASSLQLVEGPEAFF. Partial CDR3 DNA: TGTGCCAGCAGCCTACAGCTGGTGGAGGGTCCTGAA.

This clone was seen ten or more times. The read halts 3 residues ahead of the CDR3 end, with the missing end drawn from the germline J gene. The chain couples TRBV6-2 or TRBV6-3 to TRBJ2-2; D is perhaps TRBD2 (5 bases). CDR1 and CDR2 from the germline V gene are MNHEY and SVGEGT. Trimming removed 6 bases at V and 6 bases at J, with 17 bases between. CDR3 length equals 15 residues. CDR3 DNA, as far as it was read: TGTGCCAGCAGCAAGCCAACTAGTTATCCCGGGGAG. This translates into CASSKPTSYPGE. The whole CDR3 sequence is CASSKPTSYPGELFF.

This clone appeared a few times. Sequencing ends 3 residues short of the CDR3 end; the germline J gene provides the rest. V usage is TRBV7-9 and J usage is TRBJ2-3; D ambiguous. Germline loops: CDR1 SEHNR, CDR2 FQNEAQ (reference sequence). Trimming removed 1 base from V and 6 bases from J, with 5 bases in between. The CDR3 runs 12 residues. This chain's CDR3 is CASSLVGDTQYF. The covered CDR3 bases are TGTGCCAGCAGCTTAGTAGGGGATACG.

This clone was recorded many times. This chain's CDR3 is CASNLRGQVYGYTF. The DNA read from the CDR3 is TGTGCCAGCAACCTAAGGGGACAGGTTTATGGC. V is TRBV7-9 and J is TRBJ1-2; 8 nucleotides match TRBD1. The sequence runs out 3 residues before the end of the CDR3; the remainder is reconstructed from the germline J gene. V lost 7 bases and J lost 5; bases outside the gene matches: 9. Germline CDR1 SEHNR, CDR2 FQNEAQ (reference sequence). This CDR3 has 14 amino acids.

This clone was counted ten times or more. The CDR3 end lies 3 residues beyond the end of the read and is filled in from the germline J gene. This sequence joins TRBV20-1 and TRBJ2-7, with TRBD1 identical over 7 bases. Trimming cost V 2 bases and J 3 bases; bases outside gene matches: 7. Germline loops: CDR1 DFQATT, CDR2 SNEGSKA (reference sequence). CDR3 length: 14 residues. The CDR3 is CSARPGTDFYEQYF. Partial CDR3 DNA: TGCAGTGCTAGACCCGGGACAGATTTCTACGAG.

This clone has ten or more counts. The read falls 3 residues short of the CDR3 end, and the missing part is taken from the germline J gene. The chain couples TRBV28 to TRBJ2-7, with TRBD2 as a possible D gene (6 bases). This CDR3 is 13 amino acids long. V was pared by 6 bases and J by 4 bases, with 13 bases between. CDR1 is MDHEN and CDR2 is SYDVKM in the germline V gene. The DNA read from the CDR3 is TGTGCCAGCAGGGACCCCCTAGCGTACGAG. Residues: CASRDPLAYE. The whole CDR3 reads CASRDPLAYEQYF.

This clone has ten or more counts. Coverage ceases 3 residues before the CDR3 finishes, and the germline J gene fills in the end. The V call is TRBV29-1, the J call TRBJ1-2; D not certain. V dropped 5 bases and J dropped 3 bases, with 16 bases sitting between them. This CDR3 has 14 residues. The germline CDR1 and CDR2 sequences are SQVTM and ANQGSEA. The CDR3 loop reads CSVSLGKRDYGYTF. CDR3 bases read: TGCAGCGTTTCCTTGGGCAAGCGGGACTATGGC.

This clone has a count of ten or more. The read finishes 3 residues shy of the CDR3 end, and the germline J gene is used to complete it. This sequence joins TRBV5-1 and TRBJ1-4; 10 positions match TRBD1. Germline V gene data show CDR1 as SGHRS and CDR2 as YFSETQ. V was pared by 4 bases and J by 6 bases, with 9 bases of the junction left unmatched. The CDR3 runs 16 residues. The CDR3 DNA, read in part, is TGCGCCAGCAGCGCTGGGGGGACAGGGGCGGATGAAAAA. Its protein product is CASSAGGTGADEK. The whole CDR3 region reads CASSAGGTGADEKLFF.

This clone has at least ten counts. The CDR3 is cut off 3 residues early in the read; its end comes from the germline J gene. The rearrangement joins TRBV20-1 to TRBJ1-5, with 11 bases identical to TRBD1. Germline V gene sequence: CDR1 DFQATT, CDR2 SNEGSKA (reference sequence). The CDR3 consists of 15 residues. With V trimmed by 7 bases and J by 7 bases, 12 bases remained unmatched. Incomplete CDR3 DNA: TGCAGTGTTGCGGGGACAGGGGGAGCTGGGCAGCCC. It encodes CSVAGTGGAGQP. The whole CDR3 sequence reads CSVAGTGGAGQPQHF.

This clone was recorded many times. The read comes to an end 3 residues before the CDR3 does, leaving the germline J gene to fill in the end. The chain combines TRBV2 with TRBJ1-5; 7 bases fit TRBD1. Germline CDR1 reads SNHLY; CDR2 reads FYNNEI. The CDR3 extends over 12 amino acids. Unmatched junction bases numbered 1, after V lost 6 bases and J lost 5 bases. CDR3 DNA, as far as it was read: TGTGCCAGCAGCGACAGGGATCAGCCC. It is translated as CASSDRDQP. The CDR3 as a whole reads CASSDRDQPQHF.

This clone was found many times. The sequenced CDR3 bases are TGTGCCAGCAGCAAGGAGGGACAACTTAGCAATCAGCCC. Its protein product is CASSKEGQLSNQP. The full CDR3 sequence reads CASSKEGQLSNQPQHF. The rearrangement uses TRBV7-8 and TRBJ1-5, with a tentative D call TRBD1 (6 bases). Coverage ceases 3 residues before the CDR3 finishes, and the germline J gene fills in the end. V was shortened by 5 bases and J by 0 bases, with 14 bases between the two germline ends. Germline V CDR1 and CDR2: SGHVS, FQNEAQ. The CDR3 is made up of 16 amino acids.

In its sample, this clone was seen many times. Sequencing ends 3 residues short of the CDR3 end; the germline J gene provides the rest. This chain links TRBV29-1 with TRBJ2-1; 7 bases agree with TRBD1. Germline V lookup: CDR1 SQVTM, CDR2 ANQGSEA. This CDR3 is built from 12 residues. Trimming removed 7 bases from V and 6 bases from J; junction bases left unmatched: 6. Here the CDR3 reads CSGVSGGNEQFF. The sequenced part of the CDR3 DNA is TGCAGCGGTGTATCAGGGGGCAATGAG.

This clone came up many times. The read terminates 3 residues ahead of where the CDR3 ends, so the germline J gene completes it. The chain is built from TRBV6-2 or TRBV6-3 and TRBJ2-2, with a weak D call TRBD1 (6 bases). Trimming removed 4 bases from V and 4 bases from J, with 16 bases in between. Germline loops: CDR1 MNHEY, CDR2 SVGEGT. CDR3 length equals 16 residues. The DNA read from the CDR3 is TGTGCCAGCAGTTTACCCAGGGGCCTATCCACCGGGGAG. Its protein product is CASSLPRGLSTGE. The whole CDR3 reads CASSLPRGLSTGELFF.